The rows below give T cell receptor beta chains drawn from one sample of a study of shared clonotypes between healthy human individuals. Assay used: immunoSEQ multiplex PCR; TCRdb lists only in-frame clones, some missing. The table records millions of clones, over 85% of them present only once. Sequenced material: naive CD4+ T cells from PBMCs. All receptors come from a man aged 18 to 29 in good health. Some clones in this sample may be carry-over from other donors' samples. CDR3s include the opening cysteine and the closing phenylalanine or tryptophan.

TRBV18	TRBJ2-3	CASSPGGADTQYF
TRBV2	TRBJ1-1	CASRTGTGRTEAFF
TRBV28	TRBJ1-2	CASSLQAPKGGGYTF
TRBV7-2	TRBJ2-7	CASSPDMGRSYEQYF
TRBV30	TRBJ2-1	CAWRTLGLAGGEQFF
TRBV6-5	TRBJ2-1	CASSRQGGWNEQFF
TRBV5-1	TRBJ2-7	CASTPVAGVEEQYF
TRBV15	TRBJ2-5	CATSRETGGRETQYF
TRBV6-6	TRBJ2-7	CASSEPGQVFYEQYF
TRBV4-1	TRBJ1-2	CASSQFSGITSYGYTF
TRBV16	TRBJ2-3	CASSPPGTDTQYF
TRBV6-1	TRBJ1-4	CASRIRGLGEKLFF
TRBV18	TRBJ2-3	CASSPEEADTQYF
TRBV28	TRBJ1-1	CASSTLGGTRTEAFF
TRBV2	TRBJ2-5	CASRQGGETQYF
TRBV7-2	TRBJ2-7	CASSVLPGPSYEQYF
TRBV21-1	TRBJ2-3	CASSLQGFYTDTQYF
TRBV28	TRBJ2-3	CASANTDTQYF
TRBV28	TRBJ2-5	CASSRGDGRETQYF
TRBV7-3	TRBJ2-2	CASSLMGRANTGELFF
TRBV7-9	TRBJ1-1	CASSLNEGPAFF
TRBV27	TRBJ2-2	CASSLVGLAGVNTGELFF
TRBV7-8	TRBJ2-7	CASSMAYEQYF
TRBV7-2	.	CASSSKTGTGEVEQYF
TRBV19	TRBJ2-7	CASSRDRASYEQYF
TRBV6-1	TRBJ1-1	CASSGQLNTEAFF
TRBV28	TRBJ1-1	CASSPPVRDEAFF
TRBV19	TRBJ2-3	CASRRGIATDTQYF
TRBV28	TRBJ2-5	CASTLTSGAAQYF
TRBV2	TRBJ2-3	CASITEHTDTQYF
TRBV6-1	TRBJ1-3	CASNRDGSSGNTIYF
TRBV7-6	TRBJ2-7	CASSPRTSGGIYEQYF
TRBV5-1	TRBJ2-3	CASSGTGGADTQYF
TRBV28	TRBJ1-1	CASSLQGNTEAFF
TRBV4-1	TRBJ2-5	CASSQDSGVGETQYF
TRBV4-2	.	CASSQADSSYEQYF